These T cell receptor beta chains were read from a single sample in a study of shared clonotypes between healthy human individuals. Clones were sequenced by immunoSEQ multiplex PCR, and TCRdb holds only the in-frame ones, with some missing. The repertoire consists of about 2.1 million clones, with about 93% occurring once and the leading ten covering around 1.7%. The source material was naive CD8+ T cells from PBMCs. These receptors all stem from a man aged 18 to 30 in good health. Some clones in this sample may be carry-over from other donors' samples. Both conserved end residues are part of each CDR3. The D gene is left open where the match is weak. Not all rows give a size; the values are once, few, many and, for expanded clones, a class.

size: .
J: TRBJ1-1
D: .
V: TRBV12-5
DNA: TGTGCTAGTGGTTTGGCCGTTATGGGGGGTTACACTGAAGCTTTCTTT
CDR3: CASGLAVMGGYTEAFF

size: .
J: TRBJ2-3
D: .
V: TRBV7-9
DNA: TGTGCCAGCAGCCGCCAGACCCAGAGCACAGATACGCAGTATTTT
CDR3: CASSRQTQSTDTQYF

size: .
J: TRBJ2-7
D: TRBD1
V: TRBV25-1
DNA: TGTGCCAGCAGTGAGGGTATAGGGGGCCGTTACGAGCAGTACTTC
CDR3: CASSEGIGGRYEQYF

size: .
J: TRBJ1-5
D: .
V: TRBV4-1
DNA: TGCGCCAGCAGCCAAATCCAGGGACGGCGGAGCAATCAGCCCCAGCATTTT
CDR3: CASSQIQGRRSNQPQHF

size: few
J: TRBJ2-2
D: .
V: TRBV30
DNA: TGTGCCTGGAGCCTAGGGTACACCGGGGAGCTGTTTTTT
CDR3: CAWSLGYTGELFF

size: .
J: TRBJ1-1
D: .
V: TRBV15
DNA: TGTGCCACTCAGGGACCAGGGGCAAACACTGAAGCTTTCTTT
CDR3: CATQGPGANTEAFF

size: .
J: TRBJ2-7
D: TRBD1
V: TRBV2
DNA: TGTGCCAGCAGTGATACAGGGGGAGGATACGAGCAGTACTTC
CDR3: CASSDTGGGYEQYF

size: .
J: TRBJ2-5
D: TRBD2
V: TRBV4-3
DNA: TGCGCCAGCAGCGTCGGACTAGCCCCCGGGGGGACCCAGTACTTC
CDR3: CASSVGLAPGGTQYF

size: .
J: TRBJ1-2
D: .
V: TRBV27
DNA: TGTGCCAGCAGCTTTAGGTCCGGGGATGGCTACACCTTC
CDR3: CASSFRSGDGYTF

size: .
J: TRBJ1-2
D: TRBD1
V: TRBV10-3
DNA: TGTGCCACACAGGGGGCCCATGGCTACACCTTC
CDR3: CATQGAHGYTF

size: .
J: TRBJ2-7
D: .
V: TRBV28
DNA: TGTGCCAGCGGGAGGAGGAGGCGTACTCTGGCGGAGTTCCCTTACGAGCAGTACTTC
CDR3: CASGRRRRTLAEFPYEQYF

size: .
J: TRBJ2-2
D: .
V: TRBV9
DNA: TGTGCCAGCAGCGTAGGTGACACCGGGGAGCTGTTTTTT
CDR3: CASSVGDTGELFF

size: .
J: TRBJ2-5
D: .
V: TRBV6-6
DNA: TGTGCCAGCAGTGGCCGGGACACCAAAGAGACCCAGTACTTC
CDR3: CASSGRDTKETQYF

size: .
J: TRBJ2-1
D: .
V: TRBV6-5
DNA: TGTGCCAGCAGTTACCGAGTTTCGGCGTACAATGAGCAGTTCTTC
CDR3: CASSYRVSAYNEQFF

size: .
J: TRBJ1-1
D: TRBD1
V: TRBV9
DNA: TGTGCCAGCAGCGCGGACCACAGGGGGCCTAGGGGGAACACTGAAGCTTTCTTT
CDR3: CASSADHRGPRGNTEAFF

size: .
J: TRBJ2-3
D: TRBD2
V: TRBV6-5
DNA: TGTGCCAGCAGCAGTAGCGGGAGGACCACAGATACGCAGTATTTT
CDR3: CASSSSGRTTDTQYF

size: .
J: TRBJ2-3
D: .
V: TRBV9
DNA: TGTGCCAGCAGCGCGGGACTCATGGTGTGGACAGATACGCAGTATTTT
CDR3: CASSAGLMVWTDTQYF

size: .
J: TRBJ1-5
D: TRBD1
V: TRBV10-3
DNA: TGTGCCACCTATTCAGGGGGCGGCAATCAGCCCCAGCATTTT
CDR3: CATYSGGGNQPQHF

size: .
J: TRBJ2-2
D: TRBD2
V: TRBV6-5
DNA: TGTGCCAGCGGTACTAGCGGGAGAAGTGGGGAGCTGTTTTTT
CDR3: CASGTSGRSGELFF

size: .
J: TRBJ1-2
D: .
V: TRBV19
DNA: TGTGCCAGTAGCTGGGAGGGAGGCTATGGCTACACCTTC
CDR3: CASSWEGGYGYTF

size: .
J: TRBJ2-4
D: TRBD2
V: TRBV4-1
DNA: TGCGCCAGCAGCCAAGTGTGGACTAGCGGGAGTGGGCCCAAAAACATTCAGTACTTC
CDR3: CASSQVWTSGSGPKNIQYF

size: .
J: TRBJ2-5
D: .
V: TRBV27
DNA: TGTGCCACCAGGTCGGGGTCTTCACAGACCCAGTACTTC
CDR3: CATRSGSSQTQYF

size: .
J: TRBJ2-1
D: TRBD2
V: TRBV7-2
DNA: TGTGCCAGCAGGCCGCTAGCGGACTACAATGAGCAGTTCTTC
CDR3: CASRPLADYNEQFF

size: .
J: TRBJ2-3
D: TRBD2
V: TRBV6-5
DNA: TGTGCCAGCAGTTACTCTAGCGGGGTTAGCACAGATACGCAGTATTTT
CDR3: CASSYSSGVSTDTQYF

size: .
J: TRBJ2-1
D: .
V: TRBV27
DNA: TGTGCCAGCAGTGTGAGGGGGTCCTACAATGAGCAGTTCTTC
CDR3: CASSVRGSYNEQFF

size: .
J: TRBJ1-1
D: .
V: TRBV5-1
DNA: TGCGCCAGCAGCCCGACCACAGGGCGCACTGAAGCTTTCTTT
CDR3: CASSPTTGRTEAFF

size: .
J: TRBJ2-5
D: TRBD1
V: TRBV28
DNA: TGTGCCAGCATCCCTTTGCGGCAGGGGGCCGGGGAGACCCAGTACTTC
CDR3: CASIPLRQGAGETQYF

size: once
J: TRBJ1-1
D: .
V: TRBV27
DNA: TGTGCCAGCCTTCCATCCCAACAGGGTTCTGGGGAAGCTTTCTTT
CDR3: CASLPSQQGSGEAFF

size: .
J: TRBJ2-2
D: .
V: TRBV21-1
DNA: TGTGCCAGCAGCCACACTAGCGGGAGGAACGCCGGGGAGCTGTTTTTT
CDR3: CASSHTSGRNAGELFF

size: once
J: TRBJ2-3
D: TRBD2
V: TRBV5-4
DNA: TGTGCCAGCAGCTTGCCCCTAACTAGCGGGGTCTCCACAGATACGCAGTATTTT
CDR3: CASSLPLTSGVSTDTQYF

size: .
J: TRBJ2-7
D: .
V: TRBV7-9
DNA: TGTGCCAGCAGCTCCCTTACCGGCGAGCAGTACTTC
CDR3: CASSSLTGEQYF

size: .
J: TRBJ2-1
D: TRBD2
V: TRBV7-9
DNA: TGTGCCAGCAGCTTTCATCGCGGGAGGTCGTATGAGCAGTTCTTC
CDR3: CASSFHRGRSYEQFF

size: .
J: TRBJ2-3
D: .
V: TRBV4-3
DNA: TGCGCCAGCAGCCAAGTAACGGCTAGCACAGATACGCAGTATTTT
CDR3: CASSQVTASTDTQYF

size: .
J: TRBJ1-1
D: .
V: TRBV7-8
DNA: TGTGCCAGCAGCTTGGACAGAGAAGCTTTCTTT
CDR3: CASSLDREAFF

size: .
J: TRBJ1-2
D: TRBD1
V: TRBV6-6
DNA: TGTGCCAGCAGTGCCAAACAGGGGGCGCTAGGCTATGGCTACACCTTC
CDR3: CASSAKQGALGYGYTF

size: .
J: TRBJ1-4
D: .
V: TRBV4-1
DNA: TGCGCCAGCAGCCACACACCAGGGTTTTCAACTAATGAAAAACTGTTTTTT
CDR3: CASSHTPGFSTNEKLFF

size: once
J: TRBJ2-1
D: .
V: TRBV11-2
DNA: TGTGCCAGCAGCTTATCCTCCAGGGGCAATGAGCAGTTCTTC
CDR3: CASSLSSRGNEQFF

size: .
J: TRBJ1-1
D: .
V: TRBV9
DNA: TGTGCCAGCAGCGTAGCGCAGGGTGCCACTGAAGCTTTCTTT
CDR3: CASSVAQGATEAFF

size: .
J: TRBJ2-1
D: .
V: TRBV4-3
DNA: TGCGCCAGCAGCCAAAAGTTTGTCGGGAGCGAGGGTGAGCAGTTCTTC
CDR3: CASSQKFVGSEGEQFF

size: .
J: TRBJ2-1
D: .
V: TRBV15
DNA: TGTGCCACCAGCCCTAAGCGGATGAGGGTGGACAATGAGCAGTTCTTC
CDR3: CATSPKRMRVDNEQFF

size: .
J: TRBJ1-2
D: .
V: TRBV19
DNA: TGTGCCAGTAGCCCGGGGTCGGTATGGCCGACCTTC
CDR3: CASSPGSVWPTF

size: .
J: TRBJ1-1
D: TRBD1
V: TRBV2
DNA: TGTGCCAGCAGTGAAGCAGGGACAGCGGGCACTGAAGCTTTCTTT
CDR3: CASSEAGTAGTEAFF

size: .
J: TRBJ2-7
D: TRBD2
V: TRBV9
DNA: TGTGCCAGCAGCGCCGGGGGGACTAGCGGATTAAGCGAGCAGTACTTC
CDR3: CASSAGGTSGLSEQYF

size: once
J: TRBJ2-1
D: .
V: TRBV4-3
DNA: TGCGCCAGCAGCCAAGAAGACTACAATGAGCAGTTCTTC
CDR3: CASSQEDYNEQFF

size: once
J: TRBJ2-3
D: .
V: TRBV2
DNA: TGTGCCAGCAGCTTTGACACAGATACGCAGTATTTT
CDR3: CASSFDTDTQYF